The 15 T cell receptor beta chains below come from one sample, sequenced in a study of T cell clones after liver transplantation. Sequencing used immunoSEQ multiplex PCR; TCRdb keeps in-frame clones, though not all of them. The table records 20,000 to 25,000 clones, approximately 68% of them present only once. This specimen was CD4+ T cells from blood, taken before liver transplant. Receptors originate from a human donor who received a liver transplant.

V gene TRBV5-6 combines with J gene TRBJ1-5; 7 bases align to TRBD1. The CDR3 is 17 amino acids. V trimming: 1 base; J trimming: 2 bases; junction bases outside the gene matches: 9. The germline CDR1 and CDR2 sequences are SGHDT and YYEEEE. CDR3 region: CASSLRMTGLGNQPQHF. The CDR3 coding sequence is TGTGCCAGCAGCTTGCGGATGACAGGGTTGGGCAATCAGCCCCAGCATTTT.

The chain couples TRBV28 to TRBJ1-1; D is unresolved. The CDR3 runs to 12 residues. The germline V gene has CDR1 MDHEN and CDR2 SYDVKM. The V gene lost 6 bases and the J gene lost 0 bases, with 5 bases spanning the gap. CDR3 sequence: CASRPMNTEAFF. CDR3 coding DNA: TGTGCCAGCAGACCTATGAACACTGAAGCTTTCTTT.

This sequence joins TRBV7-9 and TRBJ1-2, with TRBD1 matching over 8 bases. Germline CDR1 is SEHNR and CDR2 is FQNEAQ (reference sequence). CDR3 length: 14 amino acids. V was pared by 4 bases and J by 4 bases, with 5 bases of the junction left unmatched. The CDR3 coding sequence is TGTGCCAGCAGCTCGCAGGACAGGGTCTATGGCTACACCTTC. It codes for CASSSQDRVYGYTF.

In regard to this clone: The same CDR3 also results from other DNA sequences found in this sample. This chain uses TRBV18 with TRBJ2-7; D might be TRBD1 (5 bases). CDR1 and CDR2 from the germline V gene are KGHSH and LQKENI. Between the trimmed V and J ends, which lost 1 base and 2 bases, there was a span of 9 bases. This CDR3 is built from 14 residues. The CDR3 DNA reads TGTGCCAGCTCACCACGTCAGGGTACCTACGAGCAGTACGTC. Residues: CASSPRQGTYEQYV.

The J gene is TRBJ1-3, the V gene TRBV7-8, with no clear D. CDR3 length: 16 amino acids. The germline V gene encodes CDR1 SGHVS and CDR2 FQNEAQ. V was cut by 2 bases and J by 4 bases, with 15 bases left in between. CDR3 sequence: CASSLSQTGVGNTIYF. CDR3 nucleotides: TGTGCCAGCAGCTTATCGCAGACCGGCGTCGGAAACACCATATATTTT.

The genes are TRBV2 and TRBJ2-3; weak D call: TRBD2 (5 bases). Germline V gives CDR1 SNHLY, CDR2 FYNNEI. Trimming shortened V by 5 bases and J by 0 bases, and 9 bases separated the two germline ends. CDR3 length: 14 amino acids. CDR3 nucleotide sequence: TGTGCCAGCAGTCTTACTAGGAGCACAGATACGCAGTATTTT. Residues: CASSLTRSTDTQYF.

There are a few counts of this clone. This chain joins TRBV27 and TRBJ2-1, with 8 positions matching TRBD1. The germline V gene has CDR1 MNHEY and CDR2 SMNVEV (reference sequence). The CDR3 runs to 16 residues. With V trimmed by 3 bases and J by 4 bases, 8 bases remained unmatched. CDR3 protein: CASSFLQGEGYNEQFF. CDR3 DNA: TGTGCCAGCAGTTTCCTACAGGGGGAAGGGTACAATGAGCAGTTCTTC.

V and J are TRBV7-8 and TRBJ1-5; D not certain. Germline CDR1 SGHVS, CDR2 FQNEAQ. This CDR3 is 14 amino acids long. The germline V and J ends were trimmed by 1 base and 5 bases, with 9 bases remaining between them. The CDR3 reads CASSLETSYQPQHF. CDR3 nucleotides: TGTGCCAGCAGCTTAGAGACGTCGTATCAGCCCCAGCATTTT.

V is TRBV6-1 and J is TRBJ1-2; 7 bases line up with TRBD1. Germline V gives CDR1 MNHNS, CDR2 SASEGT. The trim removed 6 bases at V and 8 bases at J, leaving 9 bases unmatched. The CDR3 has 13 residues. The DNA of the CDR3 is TGTGCCAGCAGGATAGCCACAGGGGCCGGCTACACCTTC. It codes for CASRIATGAGYTF.

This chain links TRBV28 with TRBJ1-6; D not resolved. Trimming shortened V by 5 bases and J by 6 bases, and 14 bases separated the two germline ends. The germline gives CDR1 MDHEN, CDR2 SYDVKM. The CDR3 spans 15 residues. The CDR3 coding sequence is TGTGCCAGCAGTCCACCGGGAGCCATTAATTCACCCCTCCACTTT. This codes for CASSPPGAINSPLHF.

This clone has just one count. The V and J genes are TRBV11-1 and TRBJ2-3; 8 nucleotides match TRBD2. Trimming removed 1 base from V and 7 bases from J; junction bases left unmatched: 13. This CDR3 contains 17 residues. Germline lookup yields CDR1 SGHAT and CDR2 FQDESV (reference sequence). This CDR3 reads CASSLGRRVAGKNTQYF. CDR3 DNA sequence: TGTGCCAGCAGCTTAGGCCGTAGAGTAGCGGGGAAGAATACGCAGTATTTT. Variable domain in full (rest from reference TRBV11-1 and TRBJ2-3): EAEVAQSPRYKITEKSQAVAFWCDPISGHATLYWYRQILGQGPELLVQFQDESVVDDSQLPKDRFSAERLKGVDSTLKIQPAELGDSAMYLCASSLGRRVAGKNTQYFGPGTRLTVL.

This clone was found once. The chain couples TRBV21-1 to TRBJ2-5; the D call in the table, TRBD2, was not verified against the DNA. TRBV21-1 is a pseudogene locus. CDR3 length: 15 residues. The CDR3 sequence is CASSKCGHRMYTQYF. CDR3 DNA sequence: TGTGCCAGCAGCAAATGCGGCCATAGAATGTACACCCAGTACTTC.

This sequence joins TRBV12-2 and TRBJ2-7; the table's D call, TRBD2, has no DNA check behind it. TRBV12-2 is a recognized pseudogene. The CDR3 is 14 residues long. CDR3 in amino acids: CASRLAECSYEQYV. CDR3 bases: TGTGCAAGTCGCTTAGCGGAGTGCTCCTACGAGCAGTACGTC.

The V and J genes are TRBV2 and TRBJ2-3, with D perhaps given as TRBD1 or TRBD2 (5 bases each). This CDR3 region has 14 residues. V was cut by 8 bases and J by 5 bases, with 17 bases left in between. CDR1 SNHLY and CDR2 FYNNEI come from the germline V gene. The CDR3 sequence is CASPGAPLRDTQYF. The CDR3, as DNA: TGTGCCAGCCCCGGGGCGCCCCTGAGAGATACGCAGTATTTT.

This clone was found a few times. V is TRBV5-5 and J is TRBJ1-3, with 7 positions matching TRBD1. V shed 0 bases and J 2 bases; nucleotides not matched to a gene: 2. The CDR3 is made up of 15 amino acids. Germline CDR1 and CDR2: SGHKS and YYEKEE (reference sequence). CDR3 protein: CASSLGQGAGNTIYF. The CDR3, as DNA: TGTGCCAGCAGCTTGGGGCAGGGGGCTGGAAACACCATATATTTT.